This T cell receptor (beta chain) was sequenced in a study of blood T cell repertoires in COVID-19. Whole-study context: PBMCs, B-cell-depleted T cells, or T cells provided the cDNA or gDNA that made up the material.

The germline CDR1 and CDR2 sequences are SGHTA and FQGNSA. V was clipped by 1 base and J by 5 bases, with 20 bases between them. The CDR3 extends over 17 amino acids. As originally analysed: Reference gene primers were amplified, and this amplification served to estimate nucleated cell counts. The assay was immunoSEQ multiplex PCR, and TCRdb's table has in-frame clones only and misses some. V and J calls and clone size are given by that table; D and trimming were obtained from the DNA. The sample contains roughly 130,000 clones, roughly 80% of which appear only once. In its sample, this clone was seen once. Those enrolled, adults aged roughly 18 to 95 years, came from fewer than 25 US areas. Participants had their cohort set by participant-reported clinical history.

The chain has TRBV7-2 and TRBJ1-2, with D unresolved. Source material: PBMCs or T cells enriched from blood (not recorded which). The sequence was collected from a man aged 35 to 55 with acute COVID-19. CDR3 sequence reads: CASSLDIASITTYGYTF. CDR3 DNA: TGTGCCAGCAGCTTAGACATCGCCTCAATAACAACATATGGCTACACCTTC.